The rows below give T cell receptor beta chains drawn from one sample of a study of vaccination effects on CD4 cells after COVID-19. The antigens these receptors bind are not known. TCRdb's table, derived via immunoSEQ multiplex PCR, lists solely in-frame clones and lacks some. The table has approximately 14,000 clones, around 75% seen once. Material: CD4+ T cells from PBMCs cultured with HCoV-NL63 spike peptides, obtained after COVID-19 vaccination. The source of these receptors is a human donor who had a prior SARS-CoV-2 infection. Both conserved end residues are part of each CDR3. A D gene is named only where the DNA matches it firmly. Size values are once, few and many counts, or a class for expanded clones, and some rows have none.

>.|.|TRBJ2-5|14|TRBV7-6
TGTGCCAGCAGCTTAGTTGGGGGGCGAGAGACCCAGTACTTC
CASSLVGGRETQYF
>.|.|TRBJ1-2|13|TRBV2
TGTGCCAGCAGTACGGGGGACATCTACGGCTACACCTTC
CASSTGDIYGYTF
>TRBD2|few|TRBJ2-5|14|TRBV30
TGTGCCTGGGCACCGGGACTAGCTTCCGAGACCCAGTACTTC
CAWAPGLASETQYF
>TRBD1|few|TRBJ1-1|13|TRBV6-5
TGTGCCAGCAGAAGGTGGAGGGGGCAGGAAGCTTTCTTT
CASRRWRGQEAFF
>.|.|TRBJ2-3|18|TRBV15
TGTGCCACCAGCAGAGATCAATATACAGGGAGAAGCACAGATACGCAGTATTTT
CATSRDQYTGRSTDTQYF
>.|.|TRBJ1-2|14|TRBV20-1
TGCAGTGCTGGTGACTCGATCATAGGATATGGCTACACCTTC
CSAGDSIIGYGYTF
>.|once|TRBJ2-1|13|TRBV11-3
TGTGCCAGCAGCTTTTCCAGGATCGATGAGCAGTTCTTC
CASSFSRIDEQFF
>TRBD2|once|TRBJ2-2|14|TRBV28
TGTGCCAGCAGTAGGACTAGTCTAACCGGGGAGCTGTTTTTT
CASSRTSLTGELFF
>TRBD1|.|TRBJ2-5|13|TRBV19
TGTGCCAGTGCACGGGACAGTCAAGAGACCCAGTACTTC
CASARDSQETQYF
>TRBD1|.|TRBJ1-2|14|TRBV6-5
TGTGCCAGCAGTATACAGGGGACGAGCTATGGCTACACCTTC
CASSIQGTSYGYTF
>TRBD2|few|TRBJ2-7|15|TRBV5-6
TGTGCCAGCAGTTCGGACCCAGTAGCGGGAGTTGAGCAGTACTTC
CASSSDPVAGVEQYF
>TRBD2|.|TRBJ2-3|16|TRBV4-2
TGTGCCAGCAGCCAATACCGGGGGGGAAGCACAGATACGCAGTATTTT
CASSQYRGGSTDTQYF
>.|.|TRBJ1-1|16|TRBV15
TGTGCCACCAGCAGAGGATTGGGGGAAGGGGACACTGAAGCTTTCTTT
CATSRGLGEGDTEAFF
>.|.|TRBJ1-2|15|TRBV19
TGTGCCAGTAGACAACAGGACCCGGCGGACTATGGCTACACCTTC
CASRQQDPADYGYTF
>TRBD1|.|TRBJ1-2|13|TRBV25-1
TGTGCCAGCAGGACAGGGTGGGACTATGGCTACACCTTC
CASRTGWDYGYTF
>.|once|TRBJ1-1|16|TRBV19
TGTGCCAGTAGTATCCCACGACGGCTAGGGAGCACTGAAGCTTTCTTT
CASSIPRRLGSTEAFF
>TRBD2|.|TRBJ2-3|16|TRBV5-1
TGCGCCAGCAGCTCCGGACTAGCGGGAGGCACAGATACGCAGTATTTT
CASSSGLAGGTDTQYF
>.|.|TRBJ2-2|15|TRBV9
TGTGCCAGCAGCGTAGAACCCATAAGGACCGGGGAGCTGTTTTTT
CASSVEPIRTGELFF
>TRBD1|once|TRBJ1-5|15|TRBV18
TGTGCCAGCTCACCACCAGACAGGGTCGATCAGCCCCAGCATTTT
CASSPPDRVDQPQHF
>.|.|TRBJ2-5|14|TRBV11-2
TGTGCCAGCAGCCCACGGACTGCCCAAGAGACCCAGTACTTC
CASSPRTAQETQYF
>TRBD2|.|TRBJ2-5|15|TRBV7-3
TGTGCCAGCAGCTTATATGCGGGGGAGCAAGAGACCCAGTACTTC
CASSLYAGEQETQYF